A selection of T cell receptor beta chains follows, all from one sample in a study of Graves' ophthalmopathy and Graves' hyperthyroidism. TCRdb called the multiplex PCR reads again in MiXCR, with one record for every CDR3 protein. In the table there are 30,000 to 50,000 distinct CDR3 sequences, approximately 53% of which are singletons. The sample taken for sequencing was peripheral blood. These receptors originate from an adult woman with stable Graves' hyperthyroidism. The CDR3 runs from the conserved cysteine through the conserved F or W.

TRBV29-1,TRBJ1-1,CSVDRGYTEAFF
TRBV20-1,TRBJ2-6,CSASTGVSGANVLTF
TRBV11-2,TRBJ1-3,CASSLDSGRGDYGYTIYF
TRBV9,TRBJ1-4,CASSPGTGHEKLFF
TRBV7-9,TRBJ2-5,CASSSGTSGRAETQYF
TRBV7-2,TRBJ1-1,CASSQGGWNTEAFF
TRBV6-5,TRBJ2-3,CASTLNSGPRDTQYF
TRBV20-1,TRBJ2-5,CSARGGTQYF
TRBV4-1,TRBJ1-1,CASSHDAGNTEAFF
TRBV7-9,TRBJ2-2,CASSRFSGTNTGELFF
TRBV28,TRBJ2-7,CASSRDLTYEQYF
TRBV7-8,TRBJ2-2,CASSLLSGEAARELFF
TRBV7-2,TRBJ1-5,CASSLGTNQPQHF
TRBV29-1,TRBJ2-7,CSVVGARGQYYEQYF
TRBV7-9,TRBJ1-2,CASSFASSRTEAFFGQGRGYTF
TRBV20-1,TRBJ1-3,CSARSDSSFSGNTIYF
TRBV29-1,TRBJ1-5,CSVEDGTGDGQPQHF
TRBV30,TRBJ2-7,CAWGQEQYF
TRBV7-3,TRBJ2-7,CASSRDQTYEQYF
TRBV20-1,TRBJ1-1,CSASQGRGEAFF
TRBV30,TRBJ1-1,CAWWPGVGRTEAFF
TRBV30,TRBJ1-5,CAWSYGRQPQHF
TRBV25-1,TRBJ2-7,CASSVQGDTYEQYF
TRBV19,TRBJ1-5,CASSILGDNQPQHF
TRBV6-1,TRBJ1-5,CASRNTAKIRPQHF
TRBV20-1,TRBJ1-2,CSVSSCSTDYGYIF
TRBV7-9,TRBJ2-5,CASSPDRQETQYF
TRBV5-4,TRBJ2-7,CASSLAGPSSYEQYF
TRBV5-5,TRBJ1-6,CASSQIGSAYNSPLHF
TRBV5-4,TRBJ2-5,CASSLTSGSGQETQYF
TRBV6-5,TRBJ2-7,CASRRLAGAYEQYF
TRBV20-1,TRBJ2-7,CSARMTSGRGGEQYF
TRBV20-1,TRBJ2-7,CSARDPGTASYEQYF
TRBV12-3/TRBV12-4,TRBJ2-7,CASRGGGEQYF
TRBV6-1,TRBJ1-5,CASSVEGQWRNQPQHF
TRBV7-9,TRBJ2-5,CASSLEAGGETQYF
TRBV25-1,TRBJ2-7,CASSARFYEQYF